This T cell receptor (beta chain) stems from a study of regulatory T cells in long-lasting Graves disease (dated by TCRdb to the early 2020s). Some background on the complete study: Patients with newly diagnosed Graves' disease had been on antithyroid drugs for under 3 months. Peripheral blood TCR sequencing and RNA sequencing compared persistent Graves' disease patients with newly diagnosed Graves' disease patients. The study was conducted in China and was registered as a clinical trial. A total of roughly 35 samples underwent TCR sequencing, from about 13 patients with persistent Graves' disease and some 20 patients with newly diagnosed Graves' disease.

The sample's time point label, in plain terms: newly diagnosed GD, antithyroid drugs for less than 3 months. For both TCR sequencing and RNA sequencing, RNA was extracted from PBMCs using TRIzol. The diagnosis of Graves' disease followed American Thyroid Association guidelines. The patients came from an endocrinology department in Xi'an, China. Each patient gave around 9.2 milliliters of peripheral blood, collected in an EDTA anticoagulant tube. Ficoll Paque Plus density gradient separation was used to isolate PBMCs, and no additional T cell sorting was done. RNA quality was checked with an Agilent 2100 Bioanalyzer and agarose gel, and concentration with a NanoDrop 2000. Preparation of the library involved multiplex PCR. Sequencing instrument: Illumina HiSeq 4000. iRepertoire HTBI primers and Arm-PCR amplification of CDR3 regions were used to construct TCR beta libraries. Gel purification was performed on PCR products prior to sequencing. The original pipeline was this. A total of 62 TRBV and 14 TRBJ segments were identified across samples and were used for gene usage analysis of CDR3 amino acid clonotypes. COPE and FqMerger were used to merge filtered high-quality paired reads into contigs. BLAST was used to align contigs to IMGT TRBV, TRBD and TRBJ reference genes, with CDR3 defined following IMGT. Highly expanded clones were defined as clonotypes with a frequency above 0.1%. Repertoire diversity was measured by Shannon entropy, and V-J evenness by the Gini coefficient. Public clonotypes were defined as clonotypes shared by more than one individual. The raw public reads went through TCRdb reprocessing: fastp at Q25, MiXCR clone calling, in-frame beta chains kept. Rows are combined by CDR3 protein, so each entry shows the most common genes and DNA. These V and J calls originate from TCRdb's pipeline instead of the authors' own analysis. The sample records under 400,000 distinct CDR3 sequences, roughly 17% of which are singletons. Around 27% of the sample goes to the ten largest clones.

This clonotype was detected many times. Its antigen remains unidentified. One base away there is no much larger clone; base qualities are not given. The paper's findings and limits, for the study overall: The study examined only peripheral blood because the primary lesion, thyroid tissue, could not be accessed. Compared with newly diagnosed patients, patients with persistent Graves' disease had lower TCR Shannon entropy and fewer highly expanded clones, which suggests clonal expansion. Patients with persistent disease shared more public clonotypes (around 2,500) than newly diagnosed patients did (966). The authors acknowledged the small sample size as a limitation that may reduce accuracy. Preferential use of TRBV28, TRBJ1-2 and TRBJ2-5 was observed in persistent disease, whereas TRBV20-1 and TRBJ2-1 were favored in newly diagnosed disease. Sequencing and analysis were limited to the TCR beta chain.

From the cysteine up to the phenylalanine, the CDR3 has a length of 12 residues. The kept DNA is CDR3 alone, 36 bases in frame from the first base. CDR1 and CDR2 (SQVTM, ANQGSEA) derive from the germline V gene. Trimming removed 7 bases from V and 1 base from J, leaving 10 bases between the germline ends. These data also featured in a second study, about T cells in Graves' hyperthyroidism and ophthalmopathy. As the second paper documents: A patient counted as having stable Graves' hyperthyroidism if no progression to ophthalmopathy occurred over 18 months of follow-up. The hyperthyroidism patients were between 18 and 65 years old and newly diagnosed, with a disease duration of less than 2 months. The study excluded patients with uncontrolled infections, other autoimmune diseases, pregnancy or lactation. Diagnoses relied on clinical symptoms, serum thyroxine and TRAb, thyroid ultrasound and orbital computed tomography. The first round of RT-PCR for the TCR CDR3 was performed with the HTBI primer set and the Qiagen OneStep RT-PCR kit. Most expanded thyroid clonotypes (frequency above 0.001) were also found in blood, which suggests that blood repertoires may mirror thyroid immune responses. A 13 V-J signature model separated ophthalmopathy from stable hyperthyroidism, with over 85% sensitivity and around 84% specificity in cross-validation and 80%/75% in testing. In validation, the model predicted progression to ophthalmopathy a median of about 6.5 months before onset, with over 55% sensitivity and nearly 75% specificity. To identify TCR V-J signatures that set the groups apart, the researchers used a discovery cohort of 90 to 100 patients, made up of under 50 with Graves' ophthalmopathy and 55 to 65 with stable Graves' hyperthyroidism. Prospective prediction of ophthalmopathy was tested in an independent validation cohort of 18 to 20 hyperthyroidism patients and around 16 patients who later progressed to ophthalmopathy. For training and testing, the 100 or so patients in the discovery cohort were randomly divided in a 7:3 ratio. In about 6 Graves' hyperthyroidism patients, the study also compared T-cell repertoires from thyroid tissue with T-cell repertoires from blood. Following sampling, methimazole starting at 30 mg daily was given to hyperthyroidism patients, and high-dose intravenous methylprednisolone was given to ophthalmopathy patients. Libraries were constructed in a second round of multiplex PCR, after which size selection and purification were performed. Sequencing of the libraries was done on an Illumina HiSeq2000 using paired-end 100 bp reads. Raw data were processed with SOAPnuke, discarding reads with adapters, uncalled bases, mean Phred below 15, or no exact constant-primer or identifier match. COPE v1.2.5 was used to merge high-quality paired reads, and clonotypes were defined as unique nucleotide sequences. Clonotypes were aligned to IMGT TRBV, TRBD and TRBJ reference segments using MiTCR v1.1. The analysis was restricted to V-J combinations with a frequency above 0.0001, which together covered 99% to 99.2% of the repertoires. A TCS score was defined as the ratio between F50 (clonal expansion) and ExV (chaos), using BLOSUM62-based TCRdist between CDR3 peptides within each V-J. Welch's t-statistics and random forest reduced 514 V-J features to 13, which were used in a naive Bayes classifier (R e1071). Sample size was not statistically predetermined, and blinding of investigators to group allocation was not performed. The paper describes TCR Vbeta CDR3 sequencing of around 140 peripheral blood samples, made up of some 42 ophthalmopathy patients, 70 to 80 hyperthyroidism patients and some 17 progressor patients.

The specimen was peripheral blood mononuclear cells (PBMCs), collected at new diagnosis, from a patient treated with antithyroid drugs. The chain uses TRBV29-1 and TRBJ1-1, with the D segment identity uncertain. This TCR derives from a man between 40 and 49 years old with Graves disease. Donor details come from another sample of the same person, matched by shared clones. CDR3 loop: CSGNRPNTEAFF. DNA sequence: TGCAGCGGCAATCGGCCGAACACTGAAGCTTTCTTT.